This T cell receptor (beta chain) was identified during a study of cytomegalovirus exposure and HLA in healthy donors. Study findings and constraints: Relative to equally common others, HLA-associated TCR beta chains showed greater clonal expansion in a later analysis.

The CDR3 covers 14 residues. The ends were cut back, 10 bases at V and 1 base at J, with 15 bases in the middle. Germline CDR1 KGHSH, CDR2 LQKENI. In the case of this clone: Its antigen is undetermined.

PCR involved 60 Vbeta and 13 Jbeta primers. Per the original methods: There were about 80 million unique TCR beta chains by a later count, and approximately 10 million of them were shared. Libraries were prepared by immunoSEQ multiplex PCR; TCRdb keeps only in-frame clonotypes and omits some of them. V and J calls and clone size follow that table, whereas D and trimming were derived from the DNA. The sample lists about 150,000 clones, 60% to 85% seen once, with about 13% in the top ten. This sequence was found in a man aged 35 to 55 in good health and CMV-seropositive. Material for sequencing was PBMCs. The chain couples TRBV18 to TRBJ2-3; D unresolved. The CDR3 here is CATQELTGTDTQYF. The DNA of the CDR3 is TGTGCCACCCAGGAACTTACGGGCACAGATACGCAGTATTTT.